This TCR beta chain was identified during a study of somatic mutations in cytotoxic T cells in rheumatoid arthritis. As for the study in general: The flow sorting of some V beta antibody-stained T-cell populations reached nearly 100% purity, and the sorted populations included V beta1+ cells sequenced for TCRB. Study results and limitations: Greater age accompanied higher CD8+ clonality in rheumatoid arthritis patients, a pattern that was absent in healthy controls. Over 20% of CD8+ cells belonged to the largest CD8+ clone in about an eighth of the roughly 65 patients.

Purity of the CD4+ and CD8+ cells, isolated by positive magnetic bead selection, was checked by flow cytometry. Per germline, CDR1 SGHTA and CDR2 FQGTGA. The CDR3 is 18 amino acids. The trim removed 0 bases at V and 2 bases at J, leaving 9 bases unmatched. Generated by immunoSEQ multiplex PCR, the TCRdb table keeps only in-frame clones and is missing some. The sample has 5,500 to 6,500 clones; approximately 70% are singletons. A word on this clone: Antigen: not known.

The rearrangement joins TRBV7-3 to TRBJ2-7; TRBD2 agrees at 11 bases. The specimen sequenced was CD8+ T cells sorted from blood. The receptor was derived from a woman in her 50s in good health. CDR3 nucleotide sequence: TGTGCCAGCAGCTTAACGCCCTATAGCGGGGGGGCGACCTACGAGCAGTACTTC. Translation gives CASSLTPYSGGATYEQYF.